A selection of T cell receptor beta chains follows, all from one sample in a study of PD-1 blockade in classical Hodgkin lymphoma. TCRdb's table, derived via immunoSEQ multiplex PCR, lists solely in-frame clones and lacks some. This table holds tens of thousands of clones, 65% to 85% found once. The source material was peripheral blood mononuclear cells (PBMCs), sampled before the second cycle of nivolumab. All receptors come from a human donor with classical Hodgkin lymphoma. Both conserved end residues are part of each CDR3. A D gene is named only where the DNA matches it firmly. A row's size may be missing; if present it is once, few, many or a size class.

D	size	V	J	CDR3	DNA
TRBD2	NA	TRBV4-1	TRBJ2-3	CASSQLGTSGSTDTQYF	TGCGCCAGCAGCCAACTCGGGACTAGCGGTTCCACAGATACGCAGTATTTT
TRBD2	NA	TRBV10-2	TRBJ2-5	CASSLAGFQYF	TGCGCCAGCAGTTTAGCGGGGTTCCAGTACTTC
NA	NA	TRBV19	TRBJ1-3	CASRDSFSGNTIYF	TGTGCCAGTAGGGACAGCTTCTCTGGAAACACCATATATTTT
NA	NA	TRBV7-9	TRBJ1-6	CASSLGSVPDSPLHF	TGTGCCAGCAGCTTAGGCTCTGTGCCCGATTCACCCCTCCACTTT
TRBD1	few	TRBV19	TRBJ1-2	CASSITGEYGYTF	TGTGCCAGTAGTATCACAGGGGAGTATGGCTACACCTTC
NA	NA	TRBV30	TRBJ2-2	CAWNDRSSTGELFF	TGTGCCTGGAATGACAGGAGCTCCACCGGGGAGCTGTTTTTT
TRBD1	NA	TRBV18	TRBJ1-2	CASSPQQGASYGYTF	TGTGCCAGCTCACCACAGCAGGGGGCGAGCTATGGCTACACCTTC
TRBD1	NA	TRBV10-3	TRBJ1-2	CAITDGTGVTF	TGTGCCATCACCGATGGGACAGGCGTCACCTTC
NA	once	TRBV5-1	TRBJ1-1	CASSIHQNTEAFF	TGCGCCAGCAGTATCCATCAGAACACTGAAGCTTTCTTT
TRBD1	NA	TRBV30	TRBJ2-7	CAWSGDRPYEQYF	TGTGCCTGGAGTGGGGACAGGCCCTACGAGCAGTACTTC
NA	NA	TRBV7-9	TRBJ1-1	CASTAQAAGGVEAFF	TGTGCCAGCACGGCCCAGGCTGCCGGGGGGGTTGAAGCTTTCTTT
TRBD1	NA	TRBV28	TRBJ1-4	CASSLGQGMANEKLFF	TGTGCCAGCAGCCTGGGACAGGGGATGGCTAATGAAAAACTGTTTTTT
NA	NA	TRBV30	TRBJ2-1	CAWTYKGSSYNEQFF	TGTGCCTGGACCTACAAGGGGAGCTCCTACAATGAGCAGTTCTTC
NA	NA	TRBV29-1	TRBJ1-4	CSALSVKALFF	TGCAGCGCCCTGTCTGTAAAAGCACTGTTTTTT
NA	NA	TRBV5-1	TRBJ2-7	CASSWAGTSSYEQYF	TGCGCCAGCAGCTGGGCCGGGACCTCATCCTACGAGCAGTACTTC
TRBD2	NA	TRBV11-2	TRBJ2-5	CASSLGQLAGVQETQYF	TGTGCCAGCAGCTTAGGTCAACTAGCGGGGGTCCAAGAGACCCAGTACTTC
NA	NA	TRBV4-1	TRBJ2-3	CASSQNPSSDTQYF	TGCGCCAGCAGCCAAAACCCTAGCAGCGATACGCAGTATTTT
NA	once	TRBV28	TRBJ2-5	CASSLAGNQETQYF	TGTGCCAGCAGTTTAGCGGGGAACCAAGAGACCCAGTACTTC
TRBD2	NA	TRBV5-4	TRBJ2-5	CASSSPGLGETQYF	TGTGCCAGCAGTTCTCCGGGACTAGGGGAGACCCAGTACTTC
TRBD1	NA	TRBV29-1	TRBJ1-2	CSVEGTGESHYGYTF	TGCAGCGTTGAGGGGACAGGGGAGTCCCACTATGGCTACACCTTC
TRBD1	NA	TRBV7-9	TRBJ1-2	CASSLPDRGLDYGYTF	TGTGCCAGCAGCTTACCCGACAGGGGGCTAGACTATGGCTACACCTTC
NA	NA	TRBV5-1	TRBJ2-2	CASSFWQMNTGELFF	TGTGCCAGCAGCTTCTGGCAGATGAACACCGGGGAGCTGTTTTTT
TRBD2	NA	TRBV5-1	TRBJ2-7	CATPGLDPYEQYF	TGCGCCACTCCGGGACTAGATCCCTACGAGCAGTACTTC
NA	NA	TRBV5-4	TRBJ2-7	CASAVGSSYEQYF	TGTGCCAGCGCGGTGGGGAGTTCCTACGAGCAGTACTTC
NA	few	TRBV28	TRBJ1-4	CASRFGGLGLNEKLFF	TGTGCCAGCAGATTCGGGGGGCTAGGTCTTAATGAAAAACTGTTTTTT
NA	NA	TRBV25-1	TRBJ2-1	CASSAYREQFF	TGTGCCAGCAGTGCATATCGGGAGCAGTTCTTC
NA	NA	TRBV7-6	TRBJ1-2	CASSLATGPRGYTF	TGTGCCAGCAGCTTAGCGACAGGCCCTAGGGGCTACACCTTC
NA	NA	TRBV5-4	TRBJ1-1	CASSTWGEGNTEAFF	TGTGCCAGCAGCACTTGGGGGGAGGGGAACACTGAAGCTTTCTTT